The clone carrying this T cell receptor beta chain was seen only a few times. The trim removed 5 bases at V and 6 bases at J, leaving 6 bases unmatched. Germline V gives CDR1 SGHVS, CDR2 FQNEAQ. The length of the CDR3 is 14 residues. The data were taken from a study of T-cell memory formation after mild COVID-19. TCRdb re-analysed the 5' RACE reads in MiXCR, keeping a single row per CDR3 protein. The sample lists just under 550,000 distinct CDR3 sequences, around 20% occurring once. The sample taken for sequencing was PBMCs or a T cell subset sorted from them (not recorded which). This rearrangement joins TRBV7-8 to TRBJ2-2; 7 nucleotides align to TRBD1. The TCR sequence derives from an adult woman who had mild COVID-19 (a few samples of this study predate the infection). Cell type and time point are not known. CDR3 DNA: TGTGCCAGCAGCGTGGACAGGTCCTCCGGGGAGCTGTTTTTT. Protein: CASSVDRSSGELFF.